These T cell receptor beta chains were read from a single sample in a study of T cell changes during pregnancy in multiple sclerosis. Clones were sequenced by immunoSEQ multiplex PCR, and TCRdb holds only the in-frame ones, with some missing. This table holds roughly 75,000 clones, about 89% found once. Specimen: peripheral blood, collected before pregnancy. The receptors here all came from a female donor with multiple sclerosis, enrolled in a pregnancy study. CDR3s include the opening cysteine and the closing phenylalanine or tryptophan. D genes are given only for firm matches. Clone size is given for some rows only: seen once, a few or many times, or a class if the clone is expanded.

d_call	v_call	j_call	clone_size	cdr3_aa	cdr3_nt
TRBD1	TRBV7-6	TRBJ1-3	.	CASSFRGGRSGNTIYF	TGTGCCAGCAGCTTCCGAGGGGGCAGGTCTGGAAACACCATATATTTT
TRBD1	TRBV5-1	TRBJ1-2	.	CASSPGTGRYGYTF	TGCGCCAGCAGCCCCGGGACAGGGAGGTATGGCTACACCTTC
.	TRBV27	TRBJ1-5	.	CASIAGRGYVSNQPQHF	TGTGCCAGCATTGCAGGGAGGGGGTATGTGAGCAATCAGCCCCAGCATTTT
TRBD1	TRBV28	TRBJ1-6	.	CASSGSQGAGSPLHF	TGTGCCAGCAGTGGATCCCAGGGGGCAGGTTCACCCCTCCACTTT
.	TRBV9	TRBJ2-7	.	CASSVAPQGSEQYF	TGTGCCAGCAGCGTAGCTCCCCAGGGTTCCGAGCAGTACTTC
TRBD2	TRBV4-1	TRBJ2-7	.	CASSPDLGLAGGSYEQYF	TGCGCCAGCAGCCCTGACCTGGGACTAGCGGGGGGCTCATACGAGCAGTACTTC
.	TRBV7-9	TRBJ2-3	once	CASSLGRTSTDTQYF	TGTGCCAGCAGCTTAGGAAGAACTAGCACAGATACGCAGTATTTT
.	TRBV30	TRBJ2-5	.	CAWGGGGVETQYF	TGTGCCTGGGGGGGCGGGGGAGTAGAGACCCAGTACTTC
.	TRBV2	TRBJ1-6	few	CAGTEVSSPLHF	TGTGCCGGTACCGAAGTTAGTTCACCCCTCCACTTT
TRBD1	TRBV18	TRBJ1-1	.	CASSGDSPNTEAFF	TGTGCCAGCTCAGGGGACAGCCCGAACACTGAAGCTTTCTTT
.	TRBV19	TRBJ1-2	.	CASSINSREGYTF	TGTGCCAGTAGTATTAACAGTCGTGAAGGCTACACCTTC
.	TRBV21-1	TRBJ1-1	once	CASSKTGGDTEAFF	TGTGCCAGCAGCAAAACAGGGGGCGATACTGAAGCTTTCTTT
.	TRBV7-2	TRBJ2-5	.	CASSLAGAAEYQETQYF	TGTGCCAGCAGCTTAGCGGGAGCGGCCGAGTACCAAGAGACCCAGTACTTC
TRBD1	TRBV4-1	TRBJ1-6	.	CASSQVPGGLNSPLHF	TGCGCCAGCAGCCAAGTTCCAGGGGGCCTTAATTCACCCCTCCACTTT
.	TRBV7-3	TRBJ2-2	.	CASSPQGGTGELFF	TGTGCCAGCAGCCCCCAGGGTGGTACCGGGGAGCTGTTTTTT
TRBD1	TRBV5-1	TRBJ2-7	.	CASSAGPGQGYEQYF	TGCGCCAGCAGCGCGGGACCGGGACAGGGCTACGAGCAGTACTTC
.	TRBV30	TRBJ2-3	.	CAWSVFFGAGQPFADTQYF	TGTGCCTGGAGTGTATTCTTCGGCGCTGGACAGCCTTTCGCAGATACGCAGTATTTT
.	TRBV7-6	TRBJ2-7	.	CASSLSTGSNSLYF	TGTGCCAGCAGCTTATCGACAGGCTCGAACAGTCTGTACTTC
.	TRBV30	TRBJ1-5	.	CAGGRGGLSNQPQHF	TGTGCCGGGGGTCGGGGGGGGCTCAGCAATCAGCCCCAGCATTTT
TRBD1	TRBV19	TRBJ2-7	.	CASSPEGGDRGFEQYF	TGTGCCAGTAGCCCAGAAGGTGGGGACAGGGGTTTTGAGCAGTACTTC
TRBD1	TRBV7-2	TRBJ1-1	.	CASSLRQGVQAFF	TGTGCCAGCAGCCTAAGACAGGGAGTACAAGCTTTCTTT
.	TRBV5-1	TRBJ2-3	.	CASSSGDQATDTQYF	TGCGCCAGCAGCTCCGGGGATCAAGCGACAGATACGCAGTATTTT
.	TRBV11-3	TRBJ2-3	.	CASSLVGDTDTQYF	TGTGCCAGCAGCTTAGTCGGGGACACAGATACGCAGTATTTT
TRBD2	TRBV29-1	TRBJ2-3	.	CSVTRTSSPTDTQYF	TGCAGCGTTACCAGGACTAGCTCCCCCACAGATACGCAGTATTTT
.	TRBV7-6	TRBJ2-1	.	CASSPGGQNEQFF	TGTGCCAGCAGCCCCGGTGGGCAGAATGAGCAGTTCTTC
.	TRBV9	TRBJ1-3	.	CASSVAPGGSGNTIYF	TGTGCCAGCAGCGTAGCTCCGGGGGGCTCTGGAAACACCATATATTTT
TRBD1	TRBV5-4	TRBJ2-5	.	CASSSRTGVEETQYF	TGTGCCAGCAGCTCGAGAACAGGGGTTGAAGAGACCCAGTACTTC
.	TRBV30	TRBJ2-7	.	CAWSVPNRVTHEQYF	TGTGCCTGGAGTGTACCGAACAGGGTGACCCACGAGCAGTACTTC
TRBD1	TRBV6-1	TRBJ1-5	.	CASTPGQGFQAQHF	TGTGCCAGCACCCCGGGACAGGGGTTTCAGGCCCAGCATTTT
.	TRBV7-2	TRBJ1-2	.	CASSLQGNYGYTF	TGTGCCAGCAGCTTACAGGGGAACTATGGCTACACCTTC
.	TRBV30	TRBJ2-1	.	CAWSRGSYNEQFF	TGTGCCTGGAGTCGTGGGAGTTACAATGAGCAGTTCTTC
.	TRBV29-1	TRBJ1-1	few	CSVRRGWGMNTEAFF	TGCAGCGTTAGGAGGGGATGGGGTATGAACACTGAAGCTTTCTTT
TRBD1	TRBV7-2	TRBJ1-2	.	CASSLEGAKSYTF	TGTGCCAGCAGCTTAGAGGGGGCTAAGAGCTACACCTTC
.	TRBV5-1	TRBJ2-7	.	CASSLGAGDVDEQYF	TGCGCCAGCAGCTTGGGGGCAGGGGACGTGGACGAGCAGTACTTC
.	TRBV5-4	TRBJ2-4	.	CASSVDRGGIQYF	TGTGCCAGCAGCGTTGACAGAGGCGGCATTCAGTACTTC
TRBD1	TRBV10-1	TRBJ2-5	once	CASSSQGAGTQYF	TGCGCCAGCAGTTCACAGGGGGCTGGGACCCAGTACTTC
.	TRBV20-1	TRBJ2-4	.	CSAHYIGIQYF	TGCAGTGCCCACTACATAGGCATTCAGTACTTC
.	TRBV11-2	TRBJ1-2	.	CASRNLRLNYGYTF	TGTGCCAGCAGGAACCTCAGACTTAACTATGGCTACACCTTC
TRBD2	TRBV27	TRBJ2-7	.	CATRLAGGLTSEQYF	TGTGCCACCCGACTAGCGGGGGGCCTTACATCCGAGCAGTACTTC
.	TRBV6-4	TRBJ2-2	.	CARKTEQGLNTGELFF	TGTGCCAGAAAAACAGAACAGGGCTTGAACACCGGGGAGCTGTTTTTT
TRBD2	TRBV18	TRBJ2-5	few	CASSPGLVQETQYF	TGTGCCAGCTCCCCCGGACTAGTCCAAGAGACCCAGTACTTC